The entry below describes one T cell receptor beta chain. These data come from a study of blood T cell repertoires in COVID-19. Study information: Italy, Spain and the United States were the sources of the convalescent and acute COVID-19 samples. Sample material is recorded as cDNA or gDNA derived from T cells, B-cell-depleted T cells, or PBMCs.

As originally analysed: Estimated nucleated cell counts came from reference gene primer amplification. The assay was immunoSEQ multiplex PCR, and TCRdb's table has in-frame clones only and misses some. Clonal size and the V and J genes are those of that table, whereas D and trimming came from the DNA. The profile shows approximately 150,000 clones, about four fifths of them singletons. The V gene lost 0 bases and the J gene lost 2 bases, with 14 bases spanning the gap. Germline CDR1 and CDR2: SQVTM and ANQGSEA. CDR3 length: 15 residues. Sequencing was performed on peripheral blood. The chain combines TRBV29-1 with TRBJ2-7; the D gene is possibly TRBD1 (5 bases). The receptor's source is a human donor with acute or convalescent COVID-19. The donor label of this sample is uncertain. The CDR3 spells CSVEEMGRGTYEQYF. For the CDR3, the DNA is TGCAGCGTTGAAGAAATGGGAAGGGGCACCTACGAGCAGTACTTC.